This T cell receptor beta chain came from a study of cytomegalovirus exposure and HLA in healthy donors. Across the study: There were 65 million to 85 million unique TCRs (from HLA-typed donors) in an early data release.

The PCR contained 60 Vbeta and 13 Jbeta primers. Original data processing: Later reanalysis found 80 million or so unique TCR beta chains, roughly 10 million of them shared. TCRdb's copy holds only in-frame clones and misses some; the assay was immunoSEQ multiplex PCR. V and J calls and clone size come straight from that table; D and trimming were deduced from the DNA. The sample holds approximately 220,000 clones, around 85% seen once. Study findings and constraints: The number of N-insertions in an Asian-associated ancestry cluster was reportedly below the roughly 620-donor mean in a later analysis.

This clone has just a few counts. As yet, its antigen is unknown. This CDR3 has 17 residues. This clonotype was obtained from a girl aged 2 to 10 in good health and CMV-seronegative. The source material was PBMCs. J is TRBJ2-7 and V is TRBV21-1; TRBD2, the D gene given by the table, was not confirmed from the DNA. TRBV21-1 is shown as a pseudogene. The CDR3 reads CASSPGGGVTKGYEQYF. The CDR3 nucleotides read TGTGCCAGCAGCCCCGGAGGCGGGGTAACAAAAGGCTACGAGCAGTACTTC.